What follows are 32 T cell receptor beta chains derived from one specimen sequenced in a study of blood T cell repertoires in COVID-19. The assay was immunoSEQ multiplex PCR, and TCRdb's table has in-frame clones only and misses some. The sample has around 100,000 clones, about nine tenths seen once. The sequencing sample was made of peripheral blood. The receptors derive from a woman between 50 and 59 years old with COVID-19, enrolled during active disease.

V is TRBV6-6 and J is TRBJ2-1, with TRBD1 matching over 8 bases. V lost 2 bases and J lost 1; bases outside the gene matches: 4. The CDR3 sequence is 16 residues long. CDR1 is MNHNY and CDR2 is SVGAGI in the germline V gene (reference sequence). The CDR3 DNA reads as TGTGCCAGCAGTTACCCCGGACAGGGATCCTACAATGAGCAGTTCTTC. This encodes CASSYPGQGSYNEQFF.

The V and J genes are TRBV4-2 and TRBJ1-5; 9 bases map to TRBD1. The germline gives CDR1 LGHNA, CDR2 YNFKEQ. V lost 4 bases, J lost 4 bases, and 8 bases stayed unmatched. The CDR3 sequence is 16 residues long. CDR3 sequence: CASSLRDREPNQPQHF. The CDR3 bases are TGTGCCAGCAGCCTCCGGGACAGGGAGCCAAATCAGCCCCAGCATTTT.

This clone showed up just a few times. The CDR3 sequence is CASTVGGGSYEQYF. The CDR3 DNA reads TGTGCCAGCACCGTAGGGGGCGGAAGCTACGAGCAGTACTTC. V is TRBV5-4 and J is TRBJ2-7; 7 nucleotides line up with TRBD1. The CDR3 sequence is 14 residues long. Germline CDR1 and CDR2: SGHNT and YYREEE (reference sequence). Unmatched junction bases numbered 9, after V lost 6 bases and J lost 3 bases.

The chain is built from TRBV18 and TRBJ1-1, with TRBD1 identical over 9 bases. Germline V gene data show CDR1 as KGHSH and CDR2 as LQKENI. The CDR3 contains 15 residues. J lost 2 bases, V lost 1 base, and 2 bases had no gene match. CDR3 DNA sequence: TGTGCCAGCTCACCACAGGGACAGGGCAACACTGAAGCTTTCTTT. It translates to CASSPQGQGNTEAFF.

This clone was detected a few times. The chain uses TRBV4-2 and TRBJ2-2; 11 positions agree with TRBD2. Germline V gene data show CDR1 as LGHNA and CDR2 as YNFKEQ. V shed 4 bases and J 0 bases; nucleotides not matched to a gene: 13. The CDR3 is made up of 20 amino acids. This CDR3 reads CASSPRTSLAGGTNTGELFF. The CDR3 DNA reads TGTGCCAGCAGCCCCAGAACGTCCCTAGCGGGGGGTACGAACACCGGGGAGCTGTTTTTT.

The J gene is TRBJ2-5, the V gene TRBV4-2; 9 nucleotides agree with TRBD2. Germline CDR1 and CDR2: LGHNA and YNFKEQ. J lost 5 bases, V lost 1 base, and 8 bases had no gene match. The CDR3 covers 16 residues. CDR3 residues: CASSQGGGGASETQYF. In DNA form, the CDR3 reads TGTGCCAGCAGCCAAGGTGGCGGGGGGGCTTCTGAGACCCAGTACTTC.

The V call is TRBV11-3, the J call TRBJ2-1; D call uncertain. Germline assignment: CDR1 SGHNT and CDR2 YENEEA. Trimming removed 0 bases at V and 8 bases at J, with 8 bases between. This CDR3 comprises 13 residues. The CDR3 reads CASSLDYGYEQFF. CDR3 nucleotide sequence: TGTGCCAGCAGCTTAGATTACGGGTATGAGCAGTTCTTC.

The CDR3 nucleotides read TGTGCCAGCAGCTTAGGGGATTTAGACAGGGCACATGAGCAGTTCTTC. It specifies CASSLGDLDRAHEQFF. The J gene is TRBJ2-1, the V gene TRBV7-9, with 7 bases that match TRBD1. This CDR3 has 16 amino acids. Germline V CDR1 and CDR2: SEHNR, FQNEAQ (reference sequence). V was clipped by 1 base and J by 8 bases; unmatched bases: 11.

This chain joins TRBV6-5 and TRBJ1-6; 7 bases map to TRBD1. The CDR3 runs 15 residues. Trimming removed 7 bases from V and 6 bases from J; junction bases left unmatched: 9. CDR1 is MNHEY, CDR2 SVGAGI, per germline. Written as DNA, the CDR3 is TGTGCCAGCATTCTGGCTGGGACAGCTAATTCACCCCTCCACTTT. Its protein is CASILAGTANSPLHF.

The table lists this clone with a few counts. The V gene is TRBV14, the J gene TRBJ1-3; a weak D match, TRBD1 (5 bases). The CDR3 totals 14 residues. V lost 3 bases and J lost 1, with 7 bases in between. Germline V gives CDR1 SGHDN, CDR2 FVKESK. Here the CDR3 reads CASSQDMSGNTIYF. The CDR3 region has the DNA TGTGCCAGCAGCCAGGACATGTCTGGAAACACCATATATTTT.

The V and J genes are TRBV2 and TRBJ1-1; unclear D gene. The CDR3 is 14 amino acids. Between the trimmed V and J ends, which lost 3 bases and 0 bases, there was a span of 8 bases. CDR1 SNHLY and CDR2 FYNNEI come from the germline V gene. As DNA, the CDR3 is TGTGCCAGCAGTGAGTTGGCAGTGAACACTGAAGCTTTCTTT. Protein sequence: CASSELAVNTEAFF.

The chain recombines TRBV27 with TRBJ2-2, with D tentatively TRBD2 (5 bases). This CDR3 is 15 amino acids long. Trimming stripped 8 bases from V and 0 bases from J, with 13 bases between. Germline V gene lookup returns CDR1 MNHEY and CDR2 SMNVEV (reference sequence). The CDR3, as DNA: TGTGCCAGCGGCCGCGGGCCCGCGAACACCGGGGAGCTGTTTTTT. Translating it yields CASGRGPANTGELFF.

The J gene is TRBJ2-7, the V gene TRBV7-2, with TRBD2 matching over 10 bases. The germline V gene encodes CDR1 SGHTA and CDR2 FQGNSA. The length of the CDR3 is 12 residues. Unmatched junction bases numbered 6, after V lost 7 bases and J lost 9 bases. CDR3 sequence (DNA): TGTGCCAGCACCTCTAGCGGGGGTTCGCAGTACTTC. Protein sequence: CASTSSGGSQYF.

The rearrangement joins TRBV9 to TRBJ2-2; D unclear. This CDR3 has 14 amino acids. V was trimmed by 3 bases and J by 4 bases, leaving 10 bases between them. The germline CDR1 and CDR2 sequences are SGDLS and YYNGEE. As DNA, the CDR3 is TGTGCCAGCAGCGCCGGAGTTGGCACCGGGGAGCTGTTTTTT. Amino acids: CASSAGVGTGELFF.

The chain links TRBV5-1 to TRBJ1-4; 7 bases map to TRBD1. Unmatched junction bases numbered 7, after V lost 1 base and J lost 7 bases. Germline V gene data show CDR1 as SGHRS and CDR2 as YFSETQ. The CDR3 consists of 15 residues. CDR3 DNA: TGCGCCAGCAGCTTGTTGACAGGGTCAAGTGAAAAACTGTTTTTT. This codes for CASSLLTGSSEKLFF.

The chain has TRBV7-9 and TRBJ1-1, with D perhaps matching TRBD1 (5 bases). The CDR3 length is 15 residues. Germline V CDR1 and CDR2: SEHNR, FQNEAQ (reference sequence). V was trimmed by 1 base and J by 10 bases, leaving 19 bases between them. CDR3 protein: CASSLEYGGLGGAFF. In DNA, the CDR3 is TGTGCCAGCAGCTTAGAGTATGGTGGTTTGGGGGGAGCTTTCTTT.

Only one count was recorded for this clone. The CDR3 loop is CASSLDSTQNVLTF. CDR3 bases: TGCGCCAGCAGCTTGGACTCTACCCAAAACGTCCTGACTTTC. The J gene is TRBJ2-6, the V gene TRBV5-1; D not certain. The CDR3 is 14 amino acids. The ends were cut back, 0 bases at V and 10 bases at J, with 11 bases in the middle. The germline V gene has CDR1 SGHRS and CDR2 YFSETQ.

The CDR3: CASSVGEESYEQYF. The DNA of the CDR3 is TGTGCCAGCAGCGTAGGCGAGGAATCCTACGAGCAGTACTTC. V usage is TRBV9 and J usage is TRBJ2-7; D remains ambiguous. The CDR3 extends over 14 amino acids. Trimming pared 0 bases from V and 1 base from J, leaving 8 bases between. Germline CDR1 and CDR2: SGDLS and YYNGEE.

The chain uses TRBV5-5 and TRBJ1-1; 7 bases match TRBD1. Germline V gene lookup returns CDR1 SGHKS and CDR2 YYEKEE (reference sequence). The CDR3 loop spans 13 amino acids. V was clipped by 0 bases and J by 8 bases; unmatched bases: 4. The CDR3, as DNA: TGTGCCAGCAGCTTGGCCTCGGACAGGGAAGCTTTCTTT. This encodes CASSLASDREAFF.

V and J are TRBV10-3 and TRBJ1-2, with TRBD1 matching 8 bases. The CDR3 is made up of 14 amino acids. Germline trimming cut 9 bases from V and 3 bases from J; bases unmatched to any gene: 9. The V gene's germline CDR1 is ENHRY and CDR2 SYGVKD. The CDR3 protein is CAMRTGSSDYGYTF. The CDR3 coding sequence is TGTGCCATGAGGACAGGGAGTTCGGACTATGGCTACACCTTC.

V usage is TRBV15 and J usage is TRBJ2-5; TRBD2 might be the D (6 bases). Trimming took off 1 base at V and 7 bases at J, with 7 bases between the two ends. This CDR3 has 12 residues. Germline V CDR1 and CDR2: LNHNV, YYDKDF (reference sequence). The CDR3: CATSRAEGTQYF. The CDR3 DNA sequence: TGTGCCACCAGCAGAGCGGAGGGGACCCAGTACTTC. The whole variable domain, remainder taken from reference TRBV15 and TRBJ2-5, is DAMVIQNPRYQVTQFGKPVTLSCSQTLNHNVMYWYQQKSSQAPKLLFHYYDKDFNNEADTPDNFQSRRPNTSFCFLDIRSPGLGDTAMYLCATSRAEGTQYFGPGTRLLVL.

V gene TRBV7-8 combines with J gene TRBJ2-1; tentative D call: TRBD1 (5 bases). This CDR3 comprises 12 residues. Trimming stripped 3 bases from V and 9 bases from J, with 9 bases between. Germline assignment: CDR1 SGHVS and CDR2 FQNEAQ. CDR3 nucleotide sequence: TGTGCCAGCAGCTTCCAGGGCGCTGAGCAGTTCTTC. Translating it yields CASSFQGAEQFF.

V gene TRBV11-2 combines with J gene TRBJ2-7; 8 bases are shared with TRBD1. Per the germline V gene, CDR1 is SGHAT and CDR2 is FQNNGV. J lost 4 bases, V lost 1 base, and 6 bases had no gene match. CDR3 length equals 15 residues. The CDR3 DNA reads as TGTGCCAGCAGCTTAGGTCCAGGGGGCGGGTACGAGCAGTACTTC. It is translated as CASSLGPGGGYEQYF.

The chain joins TRBV7-9 to TRBJ1-1; tentatively, D is TRBD1 (5 bases). Trimming shortened V by 2 bases and J by 1 base, and 8 bases separated the two germline ends. CDR3 length: 14 amino acids. Per germline, CDR1 SEHNR and CDR2 FQNEAQ (reference sequence). The CDR3 is CASSLQGGNTEAFF. CDR3 bases: TGTGCCAGCAGCTTACAGGGCGGGAACACTGAAGCTTTCTTT.

This rearrangement joins TRBV18 to TRBJ2-2; possibly TRBD1 for D (6 bases). V lost 3 bases, J lost 4 bases, and 21 bases lay in between. CDR1 is KGHSH and CDR2 is LQKENI in the germline V gene. The CDR3 is 18 amino acids. CDR3 sequence (DNA): TGTGCCAGCTCACCGGAGAGGGGGTTTATCGTTGGCACCGGGGAGCTGTTTTTT. Its protein product is CASSPERGFIVGTGELFF. Together with reference TRBV18 and TRBJ2-2, the CDR3 gives the full variable domain: NAGVMQNPRHLVRRRGQEARLRCSPMKGHSHVYWYRQLPEEGLKFMVYLQKENIIDESGMPKERFSAEFPKEGPSILRIQQVVRGDSAAYFCASSPERGFIVGTGELFFGEGSRLTVL.

This rearrangement joins TRBV7-9 to TRBJ1-1; D uncertain. Germline CDR1 SEHNR, CDR2 FQNEAQ (reference sequence). The CDR3 length is 13 residues. Trimming shortened V by 6 bases and J by 2 bases, and 10 bases separated the two germline ends. The CDR3 nucleotides read TGTGCCAGCAGTGTAGAGAGAAACACTGAAGCTTTCTTT. This encodes CASSVERNTEAFF.

The CDR3 protein is CASSRRLGTGNEQYF. CDR3 in DNA: TGTGCCAGCAGCCGCCGGCTCGGGACAGGGAACGAGCAGTACTTC. This sequence joins TRBV5-5 and TRBJ2-7; TRBD1 aligns across 9 bases. The length of the CDR3 is 15 residues. The V segment lost 4 bases and the J segment 5 bases; nucleotides outside the gene matches: 10. Germline CDR1 SGHKS, CDR2 YYEKEE (reference sequence).

Remarks on this clone: The junction does not match germline at one end; this may be a read error. The CDR3 DNA is TGCGCCAGCAGCCCTGCTCCAACTAGCGGGGGGTCCTATGAGCAGTACTTC. Protein: CASSPAPTSGGSYEQYF. This chain connects TRBV4-1 to TRBJ2-7; 12 bases align to TRBD2. This CDR3 spans 17 amino acids. Looked up from germline, CDR1 is MGHRA and CDR2 is YSYEKL.

The chain is built from TRBV19 and TRBJ2-3; 11 bases agree with TRBD1. V shed 1 base, J shed 3 bases, and the junction held 3 bases outside the gene matches. In germline, CDR1 is LNHDA, CDR2 SQIVND (reference sequence). This CDR3 region has 16 residues. CDR3 nucleotides: TGTGCCAGTAGTATAGTGGGGACAGGGGGTACAGATACGCAGTATTTT. It codes for CASSIVGTGGTDTQYF.

V is TRBV5-1 and J is TRBJ1-2, with a possible D match to TRBD1 (6 bases). The CDR3 has 13 residues. Trimming pared 5 bases from V and 4 bases from J, leaving 12 bases between. Germline V gene lookup returns CDR1 SGHRS and CDR2 YFSETQ. CDR3 nucleotides: TGCGCCAGCAGACCACAGGGAATCTATGGCTACACCTTC. This sequence encodes CASRPQGIYGYTF.

This clone was counted only a few times. This chain uses TRBV4-1 with TRBJ2-7, with TRBD1 matching 10 bases. Germline values: CDR1 MGHRA, CDR2 YSYEKL. V lost 3 bases and J lost 1; bases outside the gene matches: 3. The CDR3 loop spans 15 amino acids. The CDR3 coding sequence is TGCGCCAGCAGCCAGGGGACAGGGGATTCCTACGAGCAGTACTTC. It yields the protein CASSQGTGDSYEQYF.

V and J are TRBV11-2 and TRBJ2-2, with 8 nucleotides matching TRBD1. The CDR3 length is 17 residues. The V segment lost 1 base and the J segment 4 bases; nucleotides outside the gene matches: 8. Germline CDR1 SGHAT, CDR2 FQNNGV. The CDR3 sequence is CASSLGGDRRLTGELFF. In DNA form, the CDR3 reads TGTGCCAGCAGCTTAGGTGGGGACAGGAGACTCACCGGGGAGCTGTTTTTT.